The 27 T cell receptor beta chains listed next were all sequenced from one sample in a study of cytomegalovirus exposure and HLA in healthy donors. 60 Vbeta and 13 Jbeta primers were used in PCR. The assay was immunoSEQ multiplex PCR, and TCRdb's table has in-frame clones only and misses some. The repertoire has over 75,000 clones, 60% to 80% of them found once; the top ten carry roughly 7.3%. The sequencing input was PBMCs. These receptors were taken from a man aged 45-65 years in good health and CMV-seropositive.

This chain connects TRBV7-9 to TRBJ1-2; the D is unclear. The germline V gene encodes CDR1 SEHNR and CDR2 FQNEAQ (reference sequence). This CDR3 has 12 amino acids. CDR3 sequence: CAPLGQEVGYTF. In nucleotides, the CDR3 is TGTGCTCCGCTAGGGCAGGAGGTAGGCTACACCTTC.

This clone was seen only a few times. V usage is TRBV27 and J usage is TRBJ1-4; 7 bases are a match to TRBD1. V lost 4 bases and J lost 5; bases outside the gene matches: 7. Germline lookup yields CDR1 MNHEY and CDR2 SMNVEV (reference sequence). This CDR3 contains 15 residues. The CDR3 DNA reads TGTGCCAGCAGTTACGGGACAGTGGGAAATGAAAAACTGTTTTTT. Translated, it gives CASSYGTVGNEKLFF. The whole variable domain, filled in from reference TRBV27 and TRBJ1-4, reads EAQVTQNPRYLITVTGKKLTVTCSQNMNHEYMSWYRQDPGLGLRQIYYSMNVEVTDKGDVPEGYKVSRKEKRNFPLILESPSPNQTSLYFCASSYGTVGNEKLFFGSGTQLSVL.

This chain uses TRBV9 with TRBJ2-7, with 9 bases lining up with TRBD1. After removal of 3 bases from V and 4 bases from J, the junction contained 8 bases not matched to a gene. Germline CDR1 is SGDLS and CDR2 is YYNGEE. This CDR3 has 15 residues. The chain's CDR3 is CASSATGGAGYEQYF. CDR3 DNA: TGTGCCAGCAGCGCCACAGGGGGCGCGGGTTACGAGCAGTACTTC.

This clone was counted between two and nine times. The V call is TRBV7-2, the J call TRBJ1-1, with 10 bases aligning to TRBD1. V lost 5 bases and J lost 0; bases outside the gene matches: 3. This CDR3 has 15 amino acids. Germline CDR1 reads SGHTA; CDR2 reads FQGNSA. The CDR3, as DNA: TGTGCCAGCAGCCGGGACAGGGGAATGAACACTGAAGCTTTCTTT. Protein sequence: CASSRDRGMNTEAFF.

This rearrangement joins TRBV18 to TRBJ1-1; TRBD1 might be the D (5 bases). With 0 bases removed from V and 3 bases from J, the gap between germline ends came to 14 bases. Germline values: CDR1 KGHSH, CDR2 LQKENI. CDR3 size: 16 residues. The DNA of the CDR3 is TGTGCCAGCTCACCACCGACCGGGGGAGGGGACACTGAAGCTTTCTTT. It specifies CASSPPTGGGDTEAFF.

For the CDR3, the DNA is TGTGCCAGCAGCCACGCCGCGGCGGGGGCCTACAATGAGCAGTTCTTC. It is translated as CASSHAAAGAYNEQFF. The V call is TRBV4-2, the J call TRBJ2-1, with 7 bases fitting TRBD2. V trimming: 3 bases; J trimming: 2 bases; junction bases outside the gene matches: 7. CDR1 LGHNA and CDR2 YNFKEQ come from the germline V gene. The CDR3 length is 16 residues.

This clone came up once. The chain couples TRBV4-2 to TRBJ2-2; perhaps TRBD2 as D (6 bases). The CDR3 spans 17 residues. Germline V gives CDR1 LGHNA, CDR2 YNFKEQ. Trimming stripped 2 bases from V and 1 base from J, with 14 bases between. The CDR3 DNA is TGTGCCAGCAGCCAATCCCATGGGCGGGGGAACACCGGGGAGCTGTTTTTT. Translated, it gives CASSQSHGRGNTGELFF.

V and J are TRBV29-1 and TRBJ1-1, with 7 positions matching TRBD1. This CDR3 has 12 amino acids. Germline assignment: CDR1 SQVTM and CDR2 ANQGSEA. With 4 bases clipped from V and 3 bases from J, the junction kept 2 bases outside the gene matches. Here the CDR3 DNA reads TGCAGCGTTGCAACAGGGGACACTGAAGCTTTCTTT. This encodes CSVATGDTEAFF.

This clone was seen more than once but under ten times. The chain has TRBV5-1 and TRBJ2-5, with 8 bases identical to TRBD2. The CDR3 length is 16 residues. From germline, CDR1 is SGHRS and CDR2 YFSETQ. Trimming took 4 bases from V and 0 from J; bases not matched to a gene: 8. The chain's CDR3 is CASSRGGRIDQETQYF. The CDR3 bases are TGCGCCAGCAGCCGGGGGGGCAGAATAGACCAAGAGACCCAGTACTTC. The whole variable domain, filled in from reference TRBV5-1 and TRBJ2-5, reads KAGVTQTPRYLIKTRGQQVTLSCSPISGHRSVSWYQQTPGQGLQFLFEYFSETQRNKGNFPGRFSGRQFSNSRSEMNVSTLELGDSALYLCASSRGGRIDQETQYFGPGTRLLVL.

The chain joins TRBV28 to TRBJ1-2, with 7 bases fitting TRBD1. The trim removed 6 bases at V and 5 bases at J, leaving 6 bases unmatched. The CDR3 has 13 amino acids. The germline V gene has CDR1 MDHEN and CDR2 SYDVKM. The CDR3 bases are TGTGCCAGCAGCACAGGGGACTCTTATGGCTACACCTTC. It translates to CASSTGDSYGYTF.

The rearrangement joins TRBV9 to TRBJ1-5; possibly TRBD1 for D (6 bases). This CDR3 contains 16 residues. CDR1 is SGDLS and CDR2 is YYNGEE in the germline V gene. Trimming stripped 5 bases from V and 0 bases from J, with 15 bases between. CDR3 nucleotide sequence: TGTGCCAGCAGTCCGGGACACCGGTTTAGCAATCAGCCCCAGCATTTT. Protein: CASSPGHRFSNQPQHF.

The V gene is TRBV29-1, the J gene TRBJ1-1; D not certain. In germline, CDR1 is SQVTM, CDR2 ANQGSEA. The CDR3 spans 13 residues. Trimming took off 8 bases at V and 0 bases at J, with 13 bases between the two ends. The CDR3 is CSTIGQMNTEAFF. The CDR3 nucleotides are TGCAGCACAATTGGGCAGATGAACACTGAAGCTTTCTTT.

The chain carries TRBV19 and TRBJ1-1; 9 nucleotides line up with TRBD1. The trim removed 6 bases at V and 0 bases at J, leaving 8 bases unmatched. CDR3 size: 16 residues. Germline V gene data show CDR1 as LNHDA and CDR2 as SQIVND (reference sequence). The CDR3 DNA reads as TGTGCCAGTAGACTGGGACAGGGCTATATGAACACTGAAGCTTTCTTT. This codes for CASRLGQGYMNTEAFF.

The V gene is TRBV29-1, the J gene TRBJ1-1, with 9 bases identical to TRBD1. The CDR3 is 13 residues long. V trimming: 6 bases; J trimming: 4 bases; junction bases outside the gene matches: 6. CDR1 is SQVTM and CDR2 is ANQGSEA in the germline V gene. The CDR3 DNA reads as TGCAGCGTACGGACAGGGGAGGGCACTGAAGCTTTCTTT. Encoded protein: CSVRTGEGTEAFF.

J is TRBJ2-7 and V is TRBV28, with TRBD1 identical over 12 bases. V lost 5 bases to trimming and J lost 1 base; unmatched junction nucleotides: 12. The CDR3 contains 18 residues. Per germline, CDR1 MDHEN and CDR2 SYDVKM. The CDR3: CASSNAPGQGALSYEQYF. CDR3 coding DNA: TGTGCCAGCAGTAATGCACCGGGACAGGGGGCCCTTTCCTACGAGCAGTACTTC.

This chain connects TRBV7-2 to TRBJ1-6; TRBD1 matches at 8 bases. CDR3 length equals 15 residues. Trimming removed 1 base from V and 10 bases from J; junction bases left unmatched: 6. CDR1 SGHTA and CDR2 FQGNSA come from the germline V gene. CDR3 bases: TGTGCCAGCAGCTTAGAACAGGGGGTGGGATCACCCCTCCACTTT. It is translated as CASSLEQGVGSPLHF.

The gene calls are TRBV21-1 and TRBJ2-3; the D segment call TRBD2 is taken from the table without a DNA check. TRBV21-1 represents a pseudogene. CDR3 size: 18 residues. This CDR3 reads CASSKVWTSGVWTDTQYF. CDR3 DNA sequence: TGTGCCAGCAGCAAAGTTTGGACTAGCGGGGTGTGGACAGATACGCAGTATTTT.

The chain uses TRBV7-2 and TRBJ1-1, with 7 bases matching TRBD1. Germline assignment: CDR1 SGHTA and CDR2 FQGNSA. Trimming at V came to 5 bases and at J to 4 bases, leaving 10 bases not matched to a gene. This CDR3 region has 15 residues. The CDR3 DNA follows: TGTGCCAGCAGCCCCGCGCGGGCAGGGGGCACTGAAGCTTTCTTT. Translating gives CASSPARAGGTEAFF.

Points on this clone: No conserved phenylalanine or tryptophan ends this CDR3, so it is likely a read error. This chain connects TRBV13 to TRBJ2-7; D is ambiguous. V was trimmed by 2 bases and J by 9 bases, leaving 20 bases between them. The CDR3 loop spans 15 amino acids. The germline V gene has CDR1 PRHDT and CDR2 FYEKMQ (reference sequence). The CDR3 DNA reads TGTGCCAGCAGCTTAAAGGTACAGTCTCAACGTGGGCAGTACCTC. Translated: CASSLKVQSQRGQYL.

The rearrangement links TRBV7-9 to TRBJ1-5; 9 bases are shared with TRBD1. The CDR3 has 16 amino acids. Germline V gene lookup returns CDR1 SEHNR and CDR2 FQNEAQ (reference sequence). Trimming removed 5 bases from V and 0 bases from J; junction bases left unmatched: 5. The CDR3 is CASSPWTGVSNQPQHF. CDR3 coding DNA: TGTGCCAGCAGCCCCTGGACAGGGGTTAGCAATCAGCCCCAGCATTTT.

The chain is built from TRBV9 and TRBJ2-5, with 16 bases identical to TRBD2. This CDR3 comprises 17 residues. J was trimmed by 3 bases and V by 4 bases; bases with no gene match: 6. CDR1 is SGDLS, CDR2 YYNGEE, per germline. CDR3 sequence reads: CASSPGTSGGEKETQYF. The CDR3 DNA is TGTGCCAGCAGCCCAGGGACTAGCGGGGGGGAGAAAGAGACCCAGTACTTC.

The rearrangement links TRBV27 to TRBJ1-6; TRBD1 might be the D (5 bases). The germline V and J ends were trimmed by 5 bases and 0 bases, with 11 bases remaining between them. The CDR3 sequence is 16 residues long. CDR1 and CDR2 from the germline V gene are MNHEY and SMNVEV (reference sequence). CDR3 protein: CASSLDKSSYNSPLHF. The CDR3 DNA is TGTGCCAGCAGTCTGGACAAAAGCTCCTATAATTCACCCCTCCACTTT.

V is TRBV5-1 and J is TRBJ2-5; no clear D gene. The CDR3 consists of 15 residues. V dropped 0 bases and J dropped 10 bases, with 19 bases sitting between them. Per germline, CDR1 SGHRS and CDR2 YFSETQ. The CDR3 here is CASSLGMGYPSDQYF. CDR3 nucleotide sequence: TGCGCCAGCAGCTTGGGGATGGGCTACCCTTCGGACCAGTACTTC.

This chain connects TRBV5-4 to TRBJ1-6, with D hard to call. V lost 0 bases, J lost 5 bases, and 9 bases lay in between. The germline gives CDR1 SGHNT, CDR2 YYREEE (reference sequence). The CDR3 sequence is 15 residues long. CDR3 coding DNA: TGTGCCAGCAGCTTGGCCCCGGGTGATAATTCACCCCTCCACTTT. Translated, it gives CASSLAPGDNSPLHF.

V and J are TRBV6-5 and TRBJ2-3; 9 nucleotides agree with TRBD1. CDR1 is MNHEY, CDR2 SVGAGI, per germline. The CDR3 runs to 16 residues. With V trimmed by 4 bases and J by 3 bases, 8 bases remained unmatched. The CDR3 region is CASSWPQGARTDTQYF. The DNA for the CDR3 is TGTGCCAGCAGTTGGCCACAGGGGGCGCGGACAGATACGCAGTATTTT.

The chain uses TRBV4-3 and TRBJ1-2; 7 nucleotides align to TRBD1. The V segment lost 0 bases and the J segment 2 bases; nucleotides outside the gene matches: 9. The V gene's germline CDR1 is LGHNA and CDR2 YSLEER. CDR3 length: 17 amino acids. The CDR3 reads CASSQDLTGALNYGYTF. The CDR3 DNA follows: TGCGCCAGCAGCCAAGATCTCACAGGGGCCCTCAACTATGGCTACACCTTC.

The chain's CDR3 is CASSEEGPQQYF. Written as DNA, the CDR3 is TGTGCCAGCAGTGAAGAGGGGCCTCAGCAGTACTTC. The rearrangement links TRBV6-1 to TRBJ2-7; possibly TRBD1 for D (5 bases). From germline, CDR1 is MNHNS and CDR2 SASEGT. The CDR3 contains 12 residues. The V and J ends lost 1 base and 8 bases respectively, with 9 bases between them.